This T cell receptor (beta chain) originates from a study of blood T cell repertoires in COVID-19. In the source study's methods: How many nucleated cells were present was estimated from reference gene primer amplification. Some clones are missing from TCRdb's copy, which holds only in-frame ones; the method was immunoSEQ multiplex PCR. The V and J calls and clone size come from that table; D and trimming were worked out from the DNA. Of about 180,000 clones in the sample, roughly 85% were seen once. This TCR came from a man between 60 and 75 years old with acute or convalescent COVID-19. The sequenced sample consisted of peripheral blood.

CDR3 loop: CASSQNLAGTDTQYF. CDR3 sequence (DNA): TGCGCCAGCAGCCAAAACCTAGCGGGAACAGATACGCAGTATTTT. The gene calls are TRBV4-1 and TRBJ2-3, with TRBD2 identical over 9 bases. V lost 2 bases to trimming and J lost 3 bases; unmatched junction nucleotides: 3. The CDR3 contains 15 residues. Germline V gives CDR1 MGHRA, CDR2 YSYEKL.